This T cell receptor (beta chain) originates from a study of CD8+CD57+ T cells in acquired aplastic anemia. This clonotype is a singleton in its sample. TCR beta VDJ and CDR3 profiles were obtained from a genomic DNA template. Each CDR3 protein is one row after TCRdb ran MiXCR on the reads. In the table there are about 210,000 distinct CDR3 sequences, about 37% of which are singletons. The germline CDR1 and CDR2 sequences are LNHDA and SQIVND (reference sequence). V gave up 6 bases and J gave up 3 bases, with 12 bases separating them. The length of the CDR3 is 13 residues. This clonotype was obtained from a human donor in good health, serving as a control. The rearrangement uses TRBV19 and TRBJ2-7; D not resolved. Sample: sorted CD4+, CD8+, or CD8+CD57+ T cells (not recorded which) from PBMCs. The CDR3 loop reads CASSIDNDYEQYF. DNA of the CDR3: TGTGCCAGTAGCATCGACAATGACTACGAGCAGTACTTC.